The 4 T cell receptor beta chains below come from one sample, sequenced in a study of blood T cell repertoires in COVID-19. Repertoires were generated with immunoSEQ multiplex PCR, while TCRdb's copy carries only in-frame clones and drops some. The data show around 250,000 clones, 70% to 90% seen once. Sample: peripheral blood. The receptors come from a man aged 18 to 30 with active or convalescent COVID-19.

CDR3 in amino acids: CASSPLLAAGAYEQYF. As DNA, the CDR3 is TGTGCCAGCAGCCCTCTTTTGGCTGCAGGGGCGTACGAGCAGTACTTC. The chain is built from TRBV9 and TRBJ2-7, with D possibly being TRBD1 (6 bases). The V gene lost 4 bases and the J gene lost 4 bases, with 21 bases spanning the gap. The CDR3 has 16 amino acids. Germline loops: CDR1 SGDLS, CDR2 YYNGEE.

V usage is TRBV30 and J usage is TRBJ1-4; D remains unclear. CDR3 length: 14 amino acids. Trimming took 5 bases from V and 0 from J, leaving 10 bases between them. The germline V gene has CDR1 GTSNPN and CDR2 SVGIG (reference sequence). The CDR3: CAWSGTATNEKLFF. The CDR3 DNA is TGTGCCTGGTCGGGTACCGCAACTAATGAAAAACTGTTTTTT.

This clone showed up just a few times. J is TRBJ2-1 and V is TRBV5-8; no reliable D call. This CDR3 has 13 residues. Germline V gene lookup returns CDR1 SGHTS and CDR2 YDEGEE. With 1 base removed from V and 9 bases from J, the gap between germline ends came to 11 bases. The CDR3 region has the DNA TGTGCCAGCAGCTTGTATGAGGCCGGTGAGCAGTTCTTC. Its translation is CASSLYEAGEQFF.

CDR3 nucleotide sequence: TGTGCCATCAGTGGATCCGGGACTAGCGGGAGGGAAGAGCAGTACTTC. This gives the protein CAISGSGTSGREEQYF. The chain is built from TRBV10-3 and TRBJ2-7; 16 bases match TRBD2. There are 16 residues in the CDR3. CDR1 is ENHRY and CDR2 is SYGVKD in the germline V gene. Germline trimming cut 4 bases from V and 7 bases from J; bases unmatched to any gene: 7.